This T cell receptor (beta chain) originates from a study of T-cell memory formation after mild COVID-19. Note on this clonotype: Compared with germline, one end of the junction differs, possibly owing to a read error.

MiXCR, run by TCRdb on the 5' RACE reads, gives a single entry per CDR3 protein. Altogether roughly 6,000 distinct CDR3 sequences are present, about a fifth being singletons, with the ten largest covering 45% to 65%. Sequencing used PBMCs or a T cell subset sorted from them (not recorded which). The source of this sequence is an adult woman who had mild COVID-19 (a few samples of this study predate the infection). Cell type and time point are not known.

The CDR3 DNA reads TGTGCCAGCAGTGTTAACCCGGGGGAGCTGTATTTT. Translated, it gives CASSVNPGELYF. The gene calls are TRBV6-6 and TRBJ2-2; possibly TRBD2 for D (6 bases). From germline, CDR1 is MNHNY and CDR2 SVGAGI (reference sequence). CDR3 size: 12 residues.